This TCR beta chain was obtained from a study of blood T cell repertoires in COVID-19 (TCRdb year 2020). Notes on the research overall: Samples covering the acute and convalescent phases of COVID-19 were provided by collaborators in the United States, Italy and Spain. The prospective study material was composed of cDNA or gDNA derived from T cells, B-cell-depleted T cells, or PBMCs. Subjects who had been exposed to COVID-19, were actively infected with it, or had recovered from it provided the deeply sampled blood TCRbeta repertoires that made up the dataset. The repertoires were made available in a free public database intended to serve as a resource for research on the immune response to SARS-CoV-2. Samples were obtained from the ongoing ImmuneRACE study (first 160 participants) and from 1,000 to 1,500 subjects provided by 6 global collaborators. Nearly every sample came with metadata listing a de-identified subject ID, COVID-19 status, age in years and sex. Where available, HLA class I and class II types were taken from metadata supplied by the sample provider and were not determined by assay-based typing.

The full study reports these points: The amount of clinical and demographic metadata varied by source and participant and was provided uncurated.

A remark on this clone: No cognate antigen has been identified for it. Base qualities are not at hand, and no much larger clone is one base apart.

Whole blood was collected in K2EDTA tubes by collaborating institutions according to the institutions' own protocols. For TCRbeta analysis, collaborator samples were shipped as frozen whole blood, as isolated PBMCs, or as DNA extracted from either sample type. The immunoSEQ Assay, a bias-controlled multiplex PCR, was used to amplify TCRbeta CDR3 regions from genomic DNA. The paper's processing steps were these. The number of nucleated cells in each sample was estimated by amplification of reference gene primers within the assay. Sequence reads were collapsed and filtered to measure the absolute abundance of every unique TCRbeta CDR3 rearrangement. For each sample, productive Simpson clonality was calculated as the square root of Simpson's diversity index across productive rearrangements. This is the immuneACCESS table as TCRdb keeps it, with only in-frame sequences that have V and J called. A part of the clones is gone; compared with another copy, unresolved V genes explain less than half, and the rest is unexplained. That table furnishes V, J and clone size, whereas the DNA furnished D and trimming. The sample contains around 94,000 clones, around 90% of them found a single time. The ten largest clones capture 2% of the sample.

This clonotype was sampled from a man between 50 and 59 years old with active COVID-19. The sample taken for sequencing was peripheral blood.

The sequence in DNA is TGTGCCAGCAGCTTAGAGGGTTCGGGGTTACAGTATTTT. This translates into CASSLEGSGLQYF. The sequence is built from TRBV11-2 and TRBJ2-3; a weak D assignment points to TRBD2 (5 bases agree). The CDR3 goes from the cysteine to the phenylalanine over 13 residues. CDR3 DNA only is kept here, 39 bases in frame from base 1. CDR1 SGHAT and CDR2 FQNNGV were looked up in the germline V gene. At the junction V is shortened by 0 bases and J by 12 bases, with 13 bases in between.